This TCR beta chain was identified during a study of T cells after yellow fever vaccination (dated 2019 in TCRdb). Some background on the complete study: Libraries from fractions with low cell numbers were prepared with the SMART-Seq v4 Ultra Low Input RNA kit. To track T-cell clones before and after primary and booster YFV17D yellow fever vaccination, bulk TCR alpha and beta repertoires were sequenced longitudinally. Two healthy male donors, one aged 18 to 30 and one aged 30 to 40 years, were included in the cohort. Blood was collected at multiple timepoints before and after primary and secondary immunization, and bulk PBMC replicates and cell subsets were isolated.

TCR cDNA was synthesized by 5'RACE template switching, which introduced a universal primer site and unique molecular identifiers. Priming for cDNA synthesis came from both the TCR alpha and TCR beta constant segments. Two PCR steps were used to amplify libraries, with sample barcodes and sequencing adapters being added in the second step. Sequencing of libraries was performed on Illumina HiSeq 2500 (2x100 bp) or NovaSeq (2x150 bp). Under the source paper's analysis protocol: MIGEC handled demultiplexing of reads and collapsing into UMI consensus sequences, while MiXCR performed V(D)J alignment. Using edgeR on replicate PBMC samples, clonotypes were called vaccine-responding if FDR was below 0.01 and the log2 fold change was above 5 up to day 15. Each bulk clonotype received a CD4 or CD8 identity based on whether the sequenced CD4 or CD8 repertoire contained that clonotype at higher abundance. In-frame beta chains were kept once TCRdb had trimmed the public reads at Q25 with fastp and called clones with MiXCR. Rows with a matching CDR3 protein are joined into one entry that keeps the most common DNA and genes. TCRdb, rather than the study authors, made the V and J calls. The sample contains approximately 300,000 distinct CDR3 sequences, 6.8% of them found a single time. Jointly, the top ten make up 18% of the sample.

The intended sense of this specimen's treatment or condition label: live attenuated yellow fever vaccine strain. At every blood-draw timepoint, two biological replicates of bulk PBMCs were collected. PBMCs were isolated from peripheral blood using a standard Ficoll-Paque protocol. TriZol was used to extract RNA from bulk PBMCs, from CD4 and CD8 fractions, and from dextramer-positive and dextramer-negative fractions. The CDR3 covers 14 residues, taking in both the cysteine and the phenylalanine. The only DNA kept is the CDR3, 42 bases in frame from the first base. Based on the germline V gene, the CDR1 and CDR2 sequences are MNHEY and SVGAGI. Points on this clonotype: The specificity of this receptor is unknown. The junction shows a germline mismatch at one end, possibly a read error.

Here is what the overall study found, with its caveats: Because abundant contaminating clonotypes from the bulk population could be contained in FACS-sorted repertoires, computational filtering was required. Most clones expanded after primary vaccination (around 96% of CD4 and 88% of CD8) were re-detected after the booster, suggesting that broad memory maintenance occurred. Only a couple of donors were included in the study, so the extent to which the findings can be generalized is limited. Compared with the primary T-cell response, the secondary T-cell response was faster but weaker, reaching its peak on day 5 rather than on day 15. A small share of clonotypes occurred in both CD4 and CD8 compartments, likely arising from convergent recombination.

The sequence joins TRBV6-5 to TRBJ2-5; the D gene is unclear. This TCR derives from a man aged 18 to 35 who received the YFV17D yellow fever vaccine. The sequences come from PBMCs, collected around 45 days after the first yellow fever vaccination. The nucleotides are TGTGCCAGCAGTTACTCGACGACCCAAGGGACCCAGTACTTC. Its amino acids are CASSYSTTQGTQYF.